Below are 12 T cell receptor beta chains sequenced from a single sample in a study of cytomegalovirus exposure and HLA in healthy donors. With 60 Vbeta and 13 Jbeta primers, the PCR was carried out. Measured with immunoSEQ multiplex PCR; TCRdb has only the in-frame clones, and not every one. In the table there are roughly 100,000 clones, around four fifths of which are singletons. The sequencing sample was made of PBMCs. These receptors came from a man aged 40-49 years in good health and CMV-seronegative.

The chain joins TRBV30 to TRBJ2-1; 9 positions agree with TRBD2. The trim removed 2 bases at V and 7 bases at J, leaving 6 bases unmatched. Germline CDR1 is GTSNPN and CDR2 is SVGIG (reference sequence). The CDR3 length is 14 residues. The CDR3 DNA reads TGTGCCTGGAGTCGGCTAGCGGGGCTAAATGAGCAGTTCTTC. Its translation is CAWSRLAGLNEQFF.

The chain couples TRBV27 to TRBJ1-1, with a weak D call TRBD1 (5 bases). Trimming shortened V by 4 bases and J by 0 bases, and 12 bases separated the two germline ends. CDR3 size: 15 residues. CDR1 and CDR2 (germline): MNHEY, SMNVEV (reference sequence). The CDR3 DNA is TGTGCCAGCAGTTCCACGGGACTCATGAACACTGAAGCTTTCTTT. Protein: CASSSTGLMNTEAFF.

The rearrangement joins TRBV7-9 to TRBJ1-2; 7 bases map to TRBD1. CDR1 is SEHNR, CDR2 FQNEAQ, per germline (reference sequence). The V segment lost 4 bases and the J segment 3 bases; nucleotides outside the gene matches: 8. The CDR3 has 15 residues. The CDR3 nucleotides are TGTGCCAGCAGCTACGGACAGGTTTTTTACTATGGCTACACCTTC. This codes for CASSYGQVFYYGYTF.

A single count supports this clone. The CDR3 sequence is CASSLGYSYEQYF. The DNA of the CDR3 is TGCGCCAGCAGCTTGGGTTACTCCTACGAGCAGTACTTC. The V and J genes are TRBV5-1 and TRBJ2-7; D is undetermined. The V gene's germline CDR1 is SGHRS and CDR2 YFSETQ. V lost 0 bases and J lost 0, with 4 bases in between. The CDR3 is made up of 13 amino acids.

V is TRBV5-1 and J is TRBJ1-3, with TRBD1 identical over 8 bases. Germline V CDR1 and CDR2: SGHRS, YFSETQ. J gave up 3 bases and V 3 bases, and 11 bases lay outside the gene matches. The CDR3 length is 17 residues. The CDR3 sequence is CASSWQGAVDIGNTIYF. Here the CDR3 DNA reads TGCGCCAGCAGCTGGCAGGGGGCAGTAGATATTGGAAACACCATATATTTT.

This chain joins TRBV29-1 and TRBJ1-2; 7 bases agree with TRBD1. Germline lookup yields CDR1 SQVTM and CDR2 ANQGSEA. The junction had 8 bases not matched to a gene; V was cut back by 5 bases and J by 2 bases. The CDR3 spans 14 residues. The CDR3 loop is CSVRPGTENYGYTF. The CDR3 coding sequence is TGCAGCGTTCGTCCCGGGACAGAGAACTATGGCTACACCTTC.

CDR3 sequence: CASGIQGANTEAFF. CDR3 nucleotides: TGTGCCAGCGGGATTCAGGGGGCGAACACTGAAGCTTTCTTT. The chain has TRBV25-1 and TRBJ1-1; 8 positions agree with TRBD1. V trimming: 8 bases; J trimming: 1 base; junction bases outside the gene matches: 6. This CDR3 has 14 residues. CDR1 is MGHDK, CDR2 SYGVNS, per germline.

The rearrangement links TRBV19 to TRBJ2-2, with TRBD1 matching 7 bases. The germline V gene has CDR1 LNHDA and CDR2 SQIVND (reference sequence). This CDR3 spans 14 amino acids. J gave up 3 bases and V 5 bases, and 3 bases lay outside the gene matches. This CDR3 is CASSLDRDTGELFF. In DNA form, the CDR3 reads TGTGCCAGTAGTCTCGACAGGGACACCGGGGAGCTGTTTTTT.

The V and J genes are TRBV5-6 and TRBJ1-3; no clear D gene. The CDR3 is made up of 17 amino acids. Per germline, CDR1 SGHDT and CDR2 YYEEEE. The V end lost 1 base, the J end lost 4 bases, and 18 bases lay between the germline ends. This CDR3 reads CASSLFNHYQTGNTIYF. Written as DNA, the CDR3 is TGTGCCAGCAGCTTGTTTAACCACTATCAAACAGGAAACACCATATATTTT. Using reference TRBV5-6 and TRBJ1-3 for the parts outside the CDR3, the full variable domain is DAGVTQSPTHLIKTRGQQVTLRCSPKSGHDTVSWYQQALGQGPQFIFQYYEEEERQRGNFPDRFSGHQFPNYSSELNVNALLLGDSALYLCASSLFNHYQTGNTIYFGEGSWLTVV.

The rearrangement uses TRBV27 and TRBJ1-6, with TRBD1 identical over 8 bases. The ends lost 10 bases at V and 10 bases at J; junction bases unmatched: 12. From germline, CDR1 is MNHEY and CDR2 SMNVEV (reference sequence). The CDR3 totals 14 residues. For the CDR3, the DNA is TGTGCCACCGGTGAGGCAGGGGGCAACTCACCCCTCCACTTT. This translates into CATGEAGGNSPLHF.

This rearrangement joins TRBV19 to TRBJ1-2, with D tentatively TRBD1 (6 bases). Germline V gene lookup returns CDR1 LNHDA and CDR2 SQIVND (reference sequence). CDR3 length: 14 residues. Trimming took 6 bases from V and 3 from J, leaving 14 bases between them. CDR3 protein: CASSDLWTDYGYTF. CDR3 sequence (DNA): TGTGCCAGTAGCGACCTGTGGACAGACTATGGCTACACCTTC.

This clone was seen just once. This chain joins TRBV30 and TRBJ2-3; tentatively, D is TRBD2 (6 bases). The germline V and J ends were trimmed by 0 bases and 0 bases, with 13 bases remaining between them. Germline loops: CDR1 GTSNPN, CDR2 SVGIG (reference sequence). This CDR3 is 16 amino acids long. This chain's CDR3 is CAWSVPWRASTDTQYF. DNA for the CDR3: TGTGCCTGGAGTGTACCGTGGAGGGCGAGCACAGATACGCAGTATTTT.